Presented here are 10 T cell receptor beta chains from one specimen sequenced in a study of T cells in Graves' hyperthyroidism and ophthalmopathy. The TCR beta CDR3 regions underwent amplification using RNA transcripts as the source. The HTBI set primed first-round TCR CDR3 RT-PCR. TCRdb passed the multiplex PCR reads through MiXCR, listing each CDR3 protein once. The data contain around 300,000 distinct CDR3 sequences, 20% to 25% of them singletons. Specimen: blood. These receptors were taken from a young man with Graves' ophthalmopathy.

The rearrangement uses TRBV7-3 and TRBJ2-3; no definite D call. Germline V gene sequence: CDR1 SGHTA, CDR2 FQGTGA. Trimming took off 0 bases at V and 3 bases at J, with 10 bases between the two ends. CDR3 length: 15 amino acids. The CDR3 DNA reads TGTGCCAGCAGCTTAACGTCCGGGCCAACAGATACGCAGTATTTT. As protein: CASSLTSGPTDTQYF. Full variable domain (outside the CDR3, taken from reference TRBV7-3 and TRBJ2-3): GAGVSQTPSNKVTEKGKYVELRCDPISGHTALYWYRQSLGQGPEFLIYFQGTGAADDSGLPNDRFFAVRPEGSVSTLKIQRTERGDSAVYLCASSLTSGPTDTQYFGPGTRLTVL.

This CDR3 is CASSFASGANSPLHF. Here the CDR3 DNA reads TGTGCCAGCAGCTTCGCTTCGGGAGCTAATTCACCCCTCCACTTT. The genes are TRBV11-2 and TRBJ1-6; D gene unclear. The CDR3 consists of 15 residues. Germline values: CDR1 SGHAT, CDR2 FQNNGV. Trimming took off 3 bases at V and 6 bases at J, with 12 bases between the two ends.

This chain uses TRBV6-1 with TRBJ2-7; 10 positions agree with TRBD2. The CDR3 has 17 residues. V dropped 2 bases and J dropped 4; count of bases not matched to a gene: 11. Germline V gene sequence: CDR1 MNHNS, CDR2 SASEGT. The CDR3 loop reads CASSEQGLAPERYEQYF. The CDR3 region has the DNA TGTGCCAGCAGTGAACAGGGACTAGCGCCGGAGAGGTACGAGCAGTACTTC.

This clonotype was observed at least ten times. The V gene is TRBV7-9, the J gene TRBJ2-2; 10 bases match TRBD2. The length of the CDR3 is 19 residues. CDR1 is SEHNR, CDR2 FQNEAQ, per germline (reference sequence). After removal of 4 bases from V and 0 bases from J, the junction contained 11 bases not matched to a gene. In DNA form, the CDR3 reads TGTGCCAGCAGCTCAATGCCACTAGCGGGATGGTCGAACACCGGGGAGCTGTTTTTT. Its translation: CASSSMPLAGWSNTGELFF.

The sample holds a few counts of this clonotype. This rearrangement joins TRBV30 to TRBJ1-1, with 7 bases lining up with TRBD1. J lost 5 bases, V lost 4 bases, and 10 bases had no gene match. Looked up from germline, CDR1 is GTSNPN and CDR2 is SVGIG (reference sequence). This CDR3 region has 14 residues. CDR3 loop: CAWILGGGGTEAFF. CDR3 bases: TGTGCCTGGATTTTAGGGGGCGGCGGGACTGAAGCTTTCTTT.

The chain joins TRBV13 to TRBJ1-5; no reliable D call. V lost 0 bases and J 5 bases, leaving 8 bases between the germline ends. This CDR3 has 14 residues. CDR1 is PRHDT and CDR2 is FYEKMQ in the germline V gene (reference sequence). CDR3 in amino acids: CASSLGQADQPQHF. CDR3 nucleotide sequence: TGTGCCAGCAGCTTAGGTCAGGCAGATCAGCCCCAGCATTTT.

This clonotype appeared many times. The rearrangement uses TRBV28 and TRBJ2-1; D gene uncertain. Trimming took off 3 bases at V and 5 bases at J, with 14 bases between the two ends. The germline gives CDR1 MDHEN, CDR2 SYDVKM. This CDR3 comprises 15 residues. The CDR3 nucleotides are TGTGCCAGCAGTTTGGGCACCCTCACCCACAATGAGCAGTTCTTC. Its translation: CASSLGTLTHNEQFF.

The chain employs TRBV27 and TRBJ1-6, with unresolved D. V dropped 6 bases and J dropped 11 bases, with 11 bases sitting between them. CDR3 length: 12 residues. CDR1 and CDR2 (germline): MNHEY, SMNVEV (reference sequence). Here the CDR3 DNA reads TGTGCCAGCAGCCCCGGGAAACCACCCCTCCACTTT. Translating gives CASSPGKPPLHF.

This clonotype has a count of ten or more. The rearrangement uses TRBV2 and TRBJ2-5; the D is unclear. Trimming removed 6 bases at V and 4 bases at J, with 15 bases between. The germline CDR1 and CDR2 sequences are SNHLY and FYNNEI. The CDR3 is 14 amino acids. DNA of the CDR3: TGTGCCAGCAGCGCCAGGAACCCCCGAGAGACCCAGTACTTC. Translated: CASSARNPRETQYF.

There are many counts of this clonotype. The gene calls are TRBV3-1 and TRBJ2-7, with D unclear. The CDR3 consists of 11 residues. Germline V lookup: CDR1 LGHDT, CDR2 YNNKEL (reference sequence). V gave up 5 bases and J gave up 4 bases, with 6 bases separating them. CDR3 in amino acids: CASSKGYEQYF. The CDR3 coding sequence is TGTGCCAGCAGCAAAGGATACGAGCAGTACTTC.